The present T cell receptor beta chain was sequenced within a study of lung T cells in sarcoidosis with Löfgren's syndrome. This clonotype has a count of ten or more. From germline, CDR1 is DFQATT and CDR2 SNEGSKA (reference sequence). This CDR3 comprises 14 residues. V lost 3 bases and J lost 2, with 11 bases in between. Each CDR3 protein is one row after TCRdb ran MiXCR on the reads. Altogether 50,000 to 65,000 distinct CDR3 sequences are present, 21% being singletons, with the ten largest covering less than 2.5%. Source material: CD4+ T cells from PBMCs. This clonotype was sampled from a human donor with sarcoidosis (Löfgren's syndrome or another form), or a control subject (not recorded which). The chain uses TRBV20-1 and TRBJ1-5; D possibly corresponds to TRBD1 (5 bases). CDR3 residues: CSASLTGGNQPQHF. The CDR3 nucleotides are TGCAGTGCTAGCCTCACGGGGGGCAATCAGCCCCAGCATTTT.